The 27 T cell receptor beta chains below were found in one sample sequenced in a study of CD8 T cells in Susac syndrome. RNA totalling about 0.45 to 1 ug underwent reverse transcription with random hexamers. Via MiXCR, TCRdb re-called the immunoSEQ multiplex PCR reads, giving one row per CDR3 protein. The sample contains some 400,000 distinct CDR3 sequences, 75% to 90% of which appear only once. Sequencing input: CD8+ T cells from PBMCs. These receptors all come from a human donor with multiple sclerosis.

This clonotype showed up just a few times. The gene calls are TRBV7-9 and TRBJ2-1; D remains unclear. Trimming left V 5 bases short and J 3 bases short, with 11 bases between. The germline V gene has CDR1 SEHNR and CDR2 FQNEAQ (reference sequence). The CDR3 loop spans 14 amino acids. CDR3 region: CASSPSYGYNEQFF. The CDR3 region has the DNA TGTGCCAGCAGCCCCAGCTATGGCTACAATGAGCAGTTCTTC.

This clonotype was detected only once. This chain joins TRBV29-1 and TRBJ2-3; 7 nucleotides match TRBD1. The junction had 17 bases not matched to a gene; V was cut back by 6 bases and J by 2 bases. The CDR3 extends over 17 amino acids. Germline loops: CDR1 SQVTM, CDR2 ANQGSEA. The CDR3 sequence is CSVALHWDSQNTDTQYF. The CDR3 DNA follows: TGCAGCGTGGCCCTCCATTGGGACAGCCAAAACACAGATACGCAGTATTTT.

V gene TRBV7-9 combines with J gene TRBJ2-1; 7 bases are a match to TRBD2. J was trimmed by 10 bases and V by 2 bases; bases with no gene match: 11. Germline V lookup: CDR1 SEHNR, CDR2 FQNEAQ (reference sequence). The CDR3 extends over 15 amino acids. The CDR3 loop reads CASSLHWEGPGEQFF. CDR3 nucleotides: TGTGCCAGCAGCTTACATTGGGAGGGCCCAGGGGAGCAGTTCTTC.

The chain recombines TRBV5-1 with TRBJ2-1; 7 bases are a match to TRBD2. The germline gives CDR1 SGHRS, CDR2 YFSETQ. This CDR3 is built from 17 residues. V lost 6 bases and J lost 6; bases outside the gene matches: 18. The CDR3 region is CASTPHPGGLMPNEQFF. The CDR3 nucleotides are TGCGCCAGCACGCCTCACCCCGGGGGACTAATGCCCAATGAGCAGTTCTTC.

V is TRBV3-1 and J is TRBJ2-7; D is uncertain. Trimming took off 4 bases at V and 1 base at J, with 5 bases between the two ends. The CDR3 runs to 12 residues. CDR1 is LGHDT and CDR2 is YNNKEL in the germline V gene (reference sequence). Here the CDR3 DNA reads TGTGCCAGCAGCCGCGCGTCCTACGAGCAGTACTTC. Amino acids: CASSRASYEQYF.

The CDR3 region is CASRLRLAAYNEQFF. The CDR3 DNA reads TGTGCCAGCAGATTACGACTAGCGGCCTACAATGAGCAGTTCTTC. The J gene is TRBJ2-1, the V gene TRBV6-1; TRBD2 agrees at 9 bases. The CDR3 runs 15 residues. V was pared by 6 bases and J by 2 bases, with 5 bases of the junction left unmatched. Germline lookup yields CDR1 MNHNS and CDR2 SASEGT.

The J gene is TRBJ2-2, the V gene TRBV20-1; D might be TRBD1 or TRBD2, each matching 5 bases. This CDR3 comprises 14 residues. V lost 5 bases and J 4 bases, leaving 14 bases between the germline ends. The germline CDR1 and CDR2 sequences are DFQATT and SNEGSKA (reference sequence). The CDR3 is CSAGDQWGTGELFF. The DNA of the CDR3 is TGCAGTGCTGGGGACCAATGGGGCACCGGGGAGCTGTTTTTT.

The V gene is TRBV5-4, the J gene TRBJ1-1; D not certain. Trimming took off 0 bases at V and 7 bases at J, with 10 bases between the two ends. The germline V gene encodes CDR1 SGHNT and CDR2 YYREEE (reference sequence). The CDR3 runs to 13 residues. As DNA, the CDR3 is TGTGCCAGCAGCTTGGTCGGCGGGGATGAAGCTTTCTTT. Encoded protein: CASSLVGGDEAFF.

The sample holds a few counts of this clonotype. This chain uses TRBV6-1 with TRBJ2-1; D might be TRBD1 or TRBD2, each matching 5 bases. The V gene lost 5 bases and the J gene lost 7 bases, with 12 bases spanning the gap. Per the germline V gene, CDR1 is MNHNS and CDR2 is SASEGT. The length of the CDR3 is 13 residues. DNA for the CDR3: TGTGCCAGCAGTACGGGACGGAAAAATGAGCAGTTCTTC. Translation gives CASSTGRKNEQFF.

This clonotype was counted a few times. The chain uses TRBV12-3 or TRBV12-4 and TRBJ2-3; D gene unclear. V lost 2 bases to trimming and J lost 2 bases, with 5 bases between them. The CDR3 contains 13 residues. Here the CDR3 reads CASSLSVTDTQYF. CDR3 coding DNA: TGTGCCAGCAGTTTATCCGTCACAGATACGCAGTATTTT.

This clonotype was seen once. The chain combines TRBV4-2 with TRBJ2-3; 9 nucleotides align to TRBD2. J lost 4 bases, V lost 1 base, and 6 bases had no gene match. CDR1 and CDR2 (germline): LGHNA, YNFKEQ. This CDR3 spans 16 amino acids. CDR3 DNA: TGTGCCAGCAGCCAAGGGGCGGGGGGGCCGCCAGATACGCAGTATTTT. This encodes CASSQGAGGPPDTQYF.

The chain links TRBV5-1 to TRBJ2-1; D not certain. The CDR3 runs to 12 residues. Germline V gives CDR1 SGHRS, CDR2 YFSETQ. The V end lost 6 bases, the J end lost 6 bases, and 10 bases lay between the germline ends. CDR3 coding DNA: TGCGCCAGCATGGGAAACCCCAATGAGCAGTTCTTC. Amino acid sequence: CASMGNPNEQFF.

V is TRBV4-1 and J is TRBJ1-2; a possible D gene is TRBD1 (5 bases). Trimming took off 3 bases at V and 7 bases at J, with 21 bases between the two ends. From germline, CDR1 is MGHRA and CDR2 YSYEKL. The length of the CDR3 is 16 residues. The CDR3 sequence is CASSQEGLTYGTGYTF. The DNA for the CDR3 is TGCGCCAGCAGCCAGGAGGGACTTACTTACGGGACTGGCTACACCTTC.

The CDR3 reads CATSRGGGQGNYNEQFF. CDR3 in DNA: TGTGCCACCAGCAGAGGGGGGGGACAGGGGAATTACAATGAGCAGTTCTTC. The chain couples TRBV15 to TRBJ2-1; TRBD1 matches at 10 bases. The CDR3 contains 17 residues. Trimming at V came to 1 base and at J to 4 bases, leaving 7 bases not matched to a gene. The germline gives CDR1 LNHNV, CDR2 YYDKDF (reference sequence).

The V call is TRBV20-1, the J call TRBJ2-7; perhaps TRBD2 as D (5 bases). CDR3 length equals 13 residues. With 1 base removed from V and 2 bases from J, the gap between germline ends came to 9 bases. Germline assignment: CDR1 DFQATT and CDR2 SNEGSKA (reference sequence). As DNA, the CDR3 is TGCAGTGCTAGAGGAGGGATCGCCTACGAGCAGTACTTC. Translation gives CSARGGIAYEQYF.

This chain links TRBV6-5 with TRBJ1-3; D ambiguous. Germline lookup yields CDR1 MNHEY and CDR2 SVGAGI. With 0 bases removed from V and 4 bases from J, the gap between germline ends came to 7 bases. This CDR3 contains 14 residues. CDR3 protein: CASSYSGLGNTIYF. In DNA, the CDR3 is TGTGCCAGCAGTTACTCAGGGTTGGGAAACACCATATATTTT.

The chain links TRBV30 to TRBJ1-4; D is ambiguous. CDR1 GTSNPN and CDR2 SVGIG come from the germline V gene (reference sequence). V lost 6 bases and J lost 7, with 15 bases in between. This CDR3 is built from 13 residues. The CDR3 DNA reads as TGTGCCTGCTATACAGCCTGGCCTGAAAAACTGTTTTTT. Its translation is CACYTAWPEKLFF.

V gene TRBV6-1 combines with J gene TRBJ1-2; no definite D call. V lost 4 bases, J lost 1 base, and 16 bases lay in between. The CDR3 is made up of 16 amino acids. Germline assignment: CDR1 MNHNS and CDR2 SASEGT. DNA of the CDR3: TGTGCCAGCAGTGGTCCCCCCGAAGGCCTTAACTATGGCTACACCTTC. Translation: CASSGPPEGLNYGYTF.

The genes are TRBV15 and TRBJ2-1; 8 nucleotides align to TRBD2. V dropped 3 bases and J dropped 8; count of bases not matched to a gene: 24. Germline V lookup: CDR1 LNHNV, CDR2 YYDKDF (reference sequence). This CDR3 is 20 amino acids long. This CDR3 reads CATSSTRPGSGTSASDEQFF. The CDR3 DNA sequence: TGTGCCACCAGCAGCACGCGACCGGGCTCCGGGACTAGTGCTTCTGATGAGCAGTTCTTC.

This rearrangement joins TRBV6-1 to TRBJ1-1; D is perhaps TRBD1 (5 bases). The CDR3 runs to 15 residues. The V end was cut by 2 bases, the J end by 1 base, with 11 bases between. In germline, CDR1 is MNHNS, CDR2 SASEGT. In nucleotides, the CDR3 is TGTGCCAGCAGTGAAACGGGGGGAGAGAACACTGAAGCTTTCTTT. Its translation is CASSETGGENTEAFF.

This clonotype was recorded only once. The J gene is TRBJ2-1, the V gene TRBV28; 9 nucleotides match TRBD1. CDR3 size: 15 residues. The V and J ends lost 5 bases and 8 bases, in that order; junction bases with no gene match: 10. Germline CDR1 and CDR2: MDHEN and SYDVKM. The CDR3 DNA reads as TGTGCCAGCAGTGTTTCGACAGGGGGTTGGGATGAGCAGTTCTTC. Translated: CASSVSTGGWDEQFF.

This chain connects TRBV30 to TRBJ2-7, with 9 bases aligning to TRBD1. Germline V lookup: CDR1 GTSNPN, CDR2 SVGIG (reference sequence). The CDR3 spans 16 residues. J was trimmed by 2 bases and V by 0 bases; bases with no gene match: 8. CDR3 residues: CAWSVLMDRGTYEQYF. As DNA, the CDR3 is TGTGCCTGGAGTGTACTTATGGACAGGGGAACCTACGAGCAGTACTTC.

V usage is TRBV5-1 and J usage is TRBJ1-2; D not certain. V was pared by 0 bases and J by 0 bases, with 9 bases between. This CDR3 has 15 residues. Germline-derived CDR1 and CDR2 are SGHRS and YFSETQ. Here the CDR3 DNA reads TGCGCCAGCAGCTTGGCGGAGAGTCCTAACTATGGCTACACCTTC. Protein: CASSLAESPNYGYTF.

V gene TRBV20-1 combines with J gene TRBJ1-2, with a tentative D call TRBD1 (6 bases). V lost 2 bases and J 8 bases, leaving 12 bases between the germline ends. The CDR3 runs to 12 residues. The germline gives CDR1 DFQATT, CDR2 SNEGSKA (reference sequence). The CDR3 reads CSARPGARGYTF. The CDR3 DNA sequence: TGCAGTGCTAGACCGGGGGCTAGGGGCTACACCTTC.

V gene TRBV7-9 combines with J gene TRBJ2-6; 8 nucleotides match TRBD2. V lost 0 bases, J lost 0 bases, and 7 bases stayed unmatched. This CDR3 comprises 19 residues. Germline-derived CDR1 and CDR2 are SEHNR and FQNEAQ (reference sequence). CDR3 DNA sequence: TGTGCCAGCAGCTTAGCCCAGCGGGGGCCCACCTCTGGGGCCAACGTCCTGACTTTC. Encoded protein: CASSLAQRGPTSGANVLTF. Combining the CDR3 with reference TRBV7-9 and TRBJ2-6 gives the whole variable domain DTGVSQNPRHKITKRGQNVTFRCDPISEHNRLYWYRQTLGQGPEFLTYFQNEAQLEKSRLLSDRFSAERPKGSFSTLEIQRTEQGDSAMYLCASSLAQRGPTSGANVLTFGAGSRLTVL.

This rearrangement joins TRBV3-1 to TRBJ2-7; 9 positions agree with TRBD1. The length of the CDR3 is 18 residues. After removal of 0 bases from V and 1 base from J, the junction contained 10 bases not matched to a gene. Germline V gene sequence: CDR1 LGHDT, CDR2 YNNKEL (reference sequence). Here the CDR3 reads CASSQDWDREGSSYEQYF. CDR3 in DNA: TGTGCCAGCAGCCAAGACTGGGACAGGGAAGGATCTTCCTACGAGCAGTACTTC.

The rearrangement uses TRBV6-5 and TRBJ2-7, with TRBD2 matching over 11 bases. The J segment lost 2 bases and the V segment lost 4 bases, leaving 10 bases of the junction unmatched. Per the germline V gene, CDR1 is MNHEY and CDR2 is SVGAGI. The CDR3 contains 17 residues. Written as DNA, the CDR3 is TGTGCCAGCAGTTCTAAGAGACTAGCGGGGCTTGCCTACGAGCAGTACTTC. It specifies CASSSKRLAGLAYEQYF.